These 23 T cell receptor beta chains originate from one sample sequenced in a study. Each CDR3 protein gets one entry after TCRdb re-called the RT-PCR reads with MiXCR. The repertoire includes hundreds of thousands of distinct CDR3 sequences, 13% to 15% of them detected once, and 3% to 4.5% sits in the top ten. Sequencing was performed on memory CD4+ T cells from blood. The receptors originated from a female donor in good health, serving as a healthy control.

This clonotype was recorded at least ten times. The rearrangement joins TRBV29-1 to TRBJ2-1; 11 bases line up with TRBD1. There are 14 residues in the CDR3. Losses at the gene ends were 7 bases for V and 6 bases for J; bases not matched to a gene: 8. Per germline, CDR1 SQVTM and CDR2 ANQGSEA. DNA of the CDR3: TGCAGCGCCTGGGGGGGACAGGGGGGCAATGAGCAGTTCTTC. This codes for CSAWGGQGGNEQFF.

This clonotype turned up a few times. The V gene is TRBV20-1, the J gene TRBJ1-3; 7 nucleotides line up with TRBD1. V lost 6 bases, J lost 1 base, and 12 bases stayed unmatched. Germline V lookup: CDR1 DFQATT, CDR2 SNEGSKA (reference sequence). CDR3 length: 16 residues. The CDR3 sequence: CSAPGGGAESGNTIYF. CDR3 DNA: TGCAGTGCGCCAGGGGGGGGGGCAGAGTCTGGAAACACCATATATTTT.

This clonotype was counted only a few times. The chain recombines TRBV5-1 with TRBJ2-1; no firm D call. CDR3 length equals 13 residues. Germline V gene data show CDR1 as SGHRS and CDR2 as YFSETQ. The V and J ends lost 0 bases and 8 bases respectively, with 9 bases between them. DNA for the CDR3: TGCGCCAGCAGCTTGGCCTGGGTCCATGAGCAGTTCTTC. As protein: CASSLAWVHEQFF.

V gene TRBV12-3 or TRBV12-4 combines with J gene TRBJ1-5; D ambiguous. V lost 4 bases, J lost 3 bases, and 10 bases lay in between. This CDR3 has 14 amino acids. The CDR3: CASSWNTFNQPQHF. CDR3 nucleotides: TGTGCCAGCAGTTGGAATACATTCAATCAGCCCCAGCATTTT.

There are a few counts of this clonotype. V usage is TRBV5-1 and J usage is TRBJ2-2; D is possibly TRBD1 or TRBD2 (5 bases each). Germline V gene lookup returns CDR1 SGHRS and CDR2 YFSETQ. The CDR3 length is 17 residues. Trimming took off 2 bases at V and 0 bases at J, with 14 bases between the two ends. The CDR3 DNA reads TGCGCCAGCAGCTTTGGGACCGGGTCCGCGAACACCGGGGAGCTGTTTTTT. Translating gives CASSFGTGSANTGELFF.

This clonotype was counted only a few times. The chain recombines TRBV7-2 with TRBJ1-2, with D unclear. The CDR3 is 13 residues long. The V gene lost 1 base and the J gene lost 3 bases, with 6 bases spanning the gap. Germline V gene lookup returns CDR1 SGHTA and CDR2 FQGNSA. The CDR3 sequence is CASSLVQYYGYTF. In DNA form, the CDR3 reads TGTGCCAGCAGCTTAGTACAGTACTATGGCTACACCTTC.

The V call is TRBV12-3 or TRBV12-4, the J call TRBJ1-1; 10 nucleotides match TRBD1. CDR3 size: 15 residues. The ends lost 2 bases at V and 7 bases at J; junction bases unmatched: 7. Written as DNA, the CDR3 is TGTGCCAGCAGTTTATACGGGACAGGGGTTGATGAAGCTTTCTTT. Translating gives CASSLYGTGVDEAFF.

This clonotype was counted a few times. V and J are TRBV4-3 and TRBJ2-7; 9 positions match TRBD2. The CDR3 loop spans 18 amino acids. V trimming: 0 bases; J trimming: 2 bases; junction bases outside the gene matches: 11. The V gene's germline CDR1 is LGHNA and CDR2 YSLEER. For the CDR3, the DNA is TGCGCCAGCAGCCAAGATCTTCCTCGGGGGACTAGCCCCTACGAGCAGTACTTC. Its translation: CASSQDLPRGTSPYEQYF.

The chain combines TRBV20-1 with TRBJ2-7, with 11 bases fitting TRBD2. From germline, CDR1 is DFQATT and CDR2 SNEGSKA (reference sequence). CDR3 length: 15 residues. The J segment lost 2 bases and the V segment lost 5 bases, leaving 8 bases of the junction unmatched. The CDR3 spells CSAETSSGRTYEQYF. CDR3 nucleotide sequence: TGCAGTGCTGAAACTTCTAGCGGGAGGACCTACGAGCAGTACTTC.

This clonotype was seen a few times. The chain links TRBV7-9 to TRBJ2-4; the D gene is possibly TRBD1 (6 bases). The CDR3 runs 14 residues. The germline CDR1 and CDR2 sequences are SEHNR and FQNEAQ (reference sequence). Trimming took off 6 bases at V and 2 bases at J, with 11 bases between the two ends. CDR3: CASSRDRTKNIQYF. CDR3 DNA sequence: TGTGCCAGCAGTCGCGACAGGACCAAAAACATTCAGTACTTC.

The V call is TRBV20-1, the J call TRBJ2-3; possible D gene TRBD2, 5 bases. V was pared by 1 base and J by 1 base, with 12 bases between. The CDR3 has 15 amino acids. Per the germline V gene, CDR1 is DFQATT and CDR2 is SNEGSKA (reference sequence). The CDR3 DNA follows: TGCAGTGCTAGAGTAGGGCGGGCCCGCACAGATACGCAGTATTTT. Translating it yields CSARVGRARTDTQYF.

The chain employs TRBV4-1 and TRBJ2-1; 9 bases agree with TRBD2. With 3 bases clipped from V and 4 bases from J, the junction kept 13 bases outside the gene matches. CDR3 length: 18 amino acids. Germline V gene sequence: CDR1 MGHRA, CDR2 YSYEKL. The CDR3 coding sequence is TGCGCCAGCAGCCAGGGCTCGCAGGGCGGGAGGGAATACAATGAGCAGTTCTTC. As protein: CASSQGSQGGREYNEQFF.

This clonotype was counted a few times. This chain joins TRBV7-2 and TRBJ1-1, with D uncertain. V was shortened by 7 bases and J by 8 bases, with 11 bases between the two germline ends. CDR1 is SGHTA, CDR2 FQGNSA, per germline. This CDR3 has 11 residues. DNA for the CDR3: TGTGCCAGCACCGAGGGATGGGAAGCTTTCTTT. Amino acids: CASTEGWEAFF. The variable domain in full, with the rest retrieved from reference TRBV7-2 and TRBJ1-1, is GAGVSQSPSNKVTEKGKDVELRCDPISGHTALYWYRQSLGQGLEFLIYFQGNSAPDKSGLPSDRFSAERTGGSVSTLTIQRTQQEDSAVYLCASTEGWEAFFGQGTRLTVV.

This clonotype showed up just a few times. This chain uses TRBV19 with TRBJ2-2, with a weak D call TRBD2 (5 bases). V was pared by 9 bases and J by 0 bases, with 20 bases between. The V gene's germline CDR1 is LNHDA and CDR2 SQIVND (reference sequence). The CDR3 runs 17 residues. The CDR3 here is CASSAVSGTTNTGELFF. CDR3 nucleotide sequence: TGTGCCAGCTCGGCGGTGAGCGGAACTACGAACACCGGGGAGCTGTTTTTT. Full variable domain (outside the CDR3, taken from reference TRBV19 and TRBJ2-2): DGGITQSPKYLFRKEGQNVTLSCEQNLNHDAMYWYRQDPGQGLRLIYYSQIVNDFQKGDIAEGYSVSREKKESFPLTVTSAQKNPTAFYLCASSAVSGTTNTGELFFGEGSRLTVL.

The chain employs TRBV20-1 and TRBJ1-5, with a possible D match to TRBD1 (6 bases). Germline assignment: CDR1 DFQATT and CDR2 SNEGSKA (reference sequence). Trimming stripped 0 bases from V and 1 base from J, with 13 bases between. The CDR3 is made up of 16 amino acids. CDR3 sequence (DNA): TGCAGTGCTAGAGATTGGAAAAGGGGGAGCAATCAGCCCCAGCATTTT. The encoded protein is CSARDWKRGSNQPQHF.

As regards this clonotype: A read error is possible here, since a much larger clone lies one base away. The J gene is TRBJ2-3, the V gene TRBV7-2, with D tentatively TRBD2 (6 bases). Trimming removed 6 bases at V and 2 bases at J, with 15 bases between. This CDR3 region has 15 residues. Germline V CDR1 and CDR2: SGHTA, FQGNSA. CDR3 coding DNA: TGTGCCAGCAGTTTAAGGAGGGGATTCACAGATACGCAGTATTTT. Its translation is CASSLRRGFTDTQYF.

The V and J genes are TRBV5-1 and TRBJ2-7; 9 nucleotides align to TRBD1. Per the germline V gene, CDR1 is SGHRS and CDR2 is YFSETQ. Trimming at V came to 4 bases and at J to 4 bases, leaving 9 bases not matched to a gene. The CDR3 totals 15 residues. The CDR3 spells CASSSRQGEVYEQYF. The CDR3 coding sequence is TGCGCCAGCAGCAGTCGACAGGGGGAGGTTTACGAGCAGTACTTC.

A few counts support this clonotype. The gene calls are TRBV20-1 and TRBJ2-1, with 7 bases lining up with TRBD1. With V trimmed by 5 bases and J by 0 bases, 4 bases remained unmatched. CDR3 length equals 14 residues. The germline V gene has CDR1 DFQATT and CDR2 SNEGSKA (reference sequence). CDR3 residues: CSAQQGSSYNEQFF. CDR3 coding DNA: TGCAGTGCTCAACAGGGGAGCTCCTACAATGAGCAGTTCTTC.

The V gene is TRBV12-3 or TRBV12-4, the J gene TRBJ1-2; TRBD1 is a possible D gene (6 bases). Trimming stripped 5 bases from V and 7 bases from J, with 14 bases between. CDR3 length: 13 residues. CDR3 sequence: CASSRQEGSGYTF. For the CDR3, the DNA is TGTGCCAGCAGTCGACAGGAGGGCTCTGGCTACACCTTC.

The table lists this clonotype with a few counts. The rearrangement joins TRBV7-9 to TRBJ2-1, with 8 positions matching TRBD1. The J segment lost 4 bases and the V segment lost 5 bases, leaving 7 bases of the junction unmatched. CDR1 and CDR2 (germline): SEHNR, FQNEAQ (reference sequence). The CDR3 runs 15 residues. DNA for the CDR3: TGTGCCAGCAGCCGTGAAGGACAGGGATACAATGAGCAGTTCTTC. This encodes CASSREGQGYNEQFF.

The V gene is TRBV6-6, the J gene TRBJ1-4, with D maybe TRBD1 (6 bases). CDR1 is MNHNY, CDR2 SVGAGI, per germline (reference sequence). The CDR3 is 16 residues long. V lost 2 bases to trimming and J lost 8 bases, with 18 bases between them. The CDR3 DNA is TGTGCCAGCAGTTACGAGTCGACAGGTTCGAGAGAAAAACTGTTTTTT. Its translation is CASSYESTGSREKLFF.

This clonotype was recorded many times. This chain joins TRBV20-1 and TRBJ2-7; D is undetermined. This CDR3 has 13 amino acids. Germline CDR1 DFQATT, CDR2 SNEGSKA (reference sequence). The V gene lost 0 bases and the J gene lost 4 bases, with 10 bases spanning the gap. The CDR3 DNA reads as TGCAGTGCTAGAGATCCGTTAGGGTACGAGCAGTACTTC. This sequence encodes CSARDPLGYEQYF.

This clonotype was recorded a few times. V and J are TRBV3-1 and TRBJ1-2, with D perhaps matching TRBD1 (6 bases). CDR3 length equals 13 residues. CDR1 is LGHDT and CDR2 is YNNKEL in the germline V gene (reference sequence). V lost 6 bases and J 12 bases, leaving 20 bases between the germline ends. The CDR3 reads CASSLSGQNRDTF. The CDR3 DNA is TGTGCCAGCAGTTTGTCGGGACAAAATAGGGACACCTTC.